This section outlines one T cell receptor beta chain sequence together with its context. The antigen remains unidentified. CDR3 size: 13 residues. Germline-derived CDR1 and CDR2 are MNHEY and SVGEGT. V was trimmed by 4 bases and J by 11 bases, leaving 14 bases between them. Clones were read by immunoSEQ multiplex PCR, and TCRdb kept only the in-frame ones, dropping some. The sample carries about 55,000 clones, approximately 90% recorded once. The data were taken from a study of T cell responses to AZD1222 COVID-19 vaccine. Findings and caveats of the study: Only 6 or 7 people who got AZD1222 tested seropositive at baseline. White British ancestry dominated among donors, who included more females, and clonal diversity was possibly underestimated.

Sequences were derived from peripheral blood, sampled on day 0 of AZD1222 vaccination. The V call is TRBV6-2 or TRBV6-3, the J call TRBJ1-4; tentatively, D is TRBD1 (6 bases). The TCR originated in an adult in good health. The CDR3 loop reads CASSFSGGAKLFF. The CDR3 DNA reads TGTGCCAGCAGTTTTTCCGGGGGCGCGAAACTGTTTTTT.